The 15 T cell receptor beta chains presented below share a single source sample, sequenced in a study of Ad26.COV2.S vaccination and SARS-CoV-2 variants. Data came from immunoSEQ multiplex PCR; TCRdb stores just in-frame clones and leaves some out. The data show 440,000 or so clones, about 88% seen once. Sample treatment: roughly 20 received Ad26.COV2.S at low or high dose, single or two shots; roughly five received placebo; per-sample allocation not given. The study sampled participants on day 63 after the first vaccine or placebo injection. The sample here was peripheral blood, taken in a trial of Ad26.COV2.S vaccine versus placebo. The source of these receptors is a person aged 18-60 years who received the Ad26.COV2.S COVID-19 vaccine or a placebo.

The gene calls are TRBV10-3 and TRBJ2-7; D might be TRBD1 (6 bases). CDR3 length equals 13 residues. V gave up 3 bases and J gave up 6 bases, with 12 bases separating them. Germline assignment: CDR1 ENHRY and CDR2 SYGVKD. CDR3 nucleotide sequence: TGTGCCATCAGTGACCAGGGGCTGGGCGAGCAGTACTTC. Encoded protein: CAISDQGLGEQYF.

V and J are TRBV2 and TRBJ1-1, with a weak D call TRBD1 (6 bases). The germline V and J ends were trimmed by 4 bases and 5 bases, with 20 bases remaining between them. From germline, CDR1 is SNHLY and CDR2 FYNNEI. The CDR3 runs 16 residues. The CDR3 sequence: CASSVVGGRGKTEAFF. The CDR3 nucleotides read TGTGCCAGCAGTGTAGTTGGGGGGCGCGGGAAAACTGAAGCTTTCTTT.

CDR3: CASSQAPGEAQPQHF. The CDR3 coding sequence is TGCGCCAGCAGCCAAGCTCCGGGAGAGGCTCAGCCCCAGCATTTT. The chain uses TRBV4-1 and TRBJ1-5; no firm D call. The CDR3 runs 15 residues. Germline assignment: CDR1 MGHRA and CDR2 YSYEKL. The V end lost 1 base, the J end lost 6 bases, and 13 bases lay between the germline ends.

This chain joins TRBV6-5 and TRBJ2-1; 7 bases fit TRBD1. The length of the CDR3 is 14 residues. CDR1 is MNHEY and CDR2 is SVGAGI in the germline V gene. The V and J ends lost 5 bases and 9 bases, in that order; junction bases with no gene match: 10. CDR3 nucleotide sequence: TGTGCCAGCAGTACCCGACAGGGTTTCGGTGAGCAGTTCTTC. Protein sequence: CASSTRQGFGEQFF.

V and J are TRBV10-3 and TRBJ1-5; TRBD1 is a possible D gene (5 bases). The CDR3 sequence is 14 residues long. The germline V and J ends were trimmed by 6 bases and 7 bases, with 16 bases remaining between them. Germline loops: CDR1 ENHRY, CDR2 SYGVKD. In DNA form, the CDR3 reads TGTGCCATCAGGGATGCAGGGTTATTGCAGCCCCAGCATTTT. This encodes CAIRDAGLLQPQHF.

The CDR3 nucleotides are TGTGCCAGCTCACCACCAGGACAGGGGGCATTTGAGAAGACCCAGTACTTC. This encodes CASSPPGQGAFEKTQYF. The J gene is TRBJ2-5, the V gene TRBV18; 11 bases fit TRBD1. Germline assignment: CDR1 KGHSH and CDR2 LQKENI. This CDR3 contains 17 residues. The V segment lost 0 bases and the J segment 6 bases; nucleotides outside the gene matches: 9.

The chain carries TRBV5-1 and TRBJ2-5, with 7 bases that match TRBD1. The CDR3 is 15 residues long. V lost 2 bases and J lost 1; bases outside the gene matches: 5. The germline V gene encodes CDR1 SGHRS and CDR2 YFSETQ. DNA of the CDR3: TGCGCCAGCAGCTTATCGGGACAGACCCAAGAGACCCAGTACTTC. Translation: CASSLSGQTQETQYF.

This chain links TRBV7-8 with TRBJ1-2, with D hard to call. The ends were cut back, 3 bases at V and 8 bases at J, with 13 bases in the middle. The CDR3 spans 13 residues. Germline V gene lookup returns CDR1 SGHVS and CDR2 FQNEAQ. The DNA of the CDR3 is TGTGCCAGCAGCTTTTCAGGTGCTTTAGGCTACACCTTC. Protein: CASSFSGALGYTF.

The chain couples TRBV21-1 to TRBJ1-2; the D call in the table, TRBD1, was not verified against the DNA. TRBV21-1 is a documented pseudogene. The CDR3 loop spans 14 amino acids. CDR3 nucleotide sequence: TGTGCCAGCAGCAAAGATCAGGTGAACTATGGCTACACCTTC. This gives the protein CASSKDQVNYGYTF.

The V and J genes are TRBV4-2 and TRBJ2-5, with D unresolved. Germline assignment: CDR1 LGHNA and CDR2 YNFKEQ. V lost 1 base and J lost 5, with 5 bases in between. This CDR3 comprises 12 residues. The CDR3 nucleotides read TGTGCCAGCAGCCAAGTTCCCGAGACCCAGTACTTC. Amino acids: CASSQVPETQYF.

The J gene is TRBJ1-2, the V gene TRBV28; D may be TRBD1 (6 bases). This CDR3 contains 13 residues. Trimming shortened V by 1 base and J by 4 bases, and 7 bases separated the two germline ends. The germline V gene has CDR1 MDHEN and CDR2 SYDVKM. In DNA form, the CDR3 reads TGTGCCAGCAGTTTATCACAGGGCTATGGCTACACCTTC. It encodes CASSLSQGYGYTF.

The J gene is TRBJ2-7, the V gene TRBV11-2; D might be TRBD1 or TRBD2, each matching 5 bases. Germline V gene data show CDR1 as SGHAT and CDR2 as FQNNGV. V was clipped by 3 bases and J by 0 bases, with 12 bases between them. The CDR3 sequence is 15 residues long. The CDR3 bases are TGTGCCAGCAGCTTGGCCGGGACCAGCTCCTACGAGCAGTACTTC. Amino acid sequence: CASSLAGTSSYEQYF.

The V and J genes are TRBV30 and TRBJ2-7, with 10 bases that match TRBD2. Germline V gene lookup returns CDR1 GTSNPN and CDR2 SVGIG (reference sequence). The V segment lost 3 bases and the J segment 1 base; nucleotides outside the gene matches: 0. The CDR3 length is 13 residues. The CDR3, as DNA: TGTGCCTGGAGGACTAGCGGGTCCTACGAGCAGTACTTC. Its protein is CAWRTSGSYEQYF. Complete variable domain (other parts from reference TRBV30 and TRBJ2-7): SQTIHQWPATLVQPVGSPLSLECTVEGTSNPNLYWYRQAAGRGLQLLFYSVGIGQISSEVPQNLSASRPQDRQFILSSKKLLLSDSGFYLCAWRTSGSYEQYFGPGTRLTVT.

The V gene is TRBV19, the J gene TRBJ1-3; D unclear. V was trimmed by 5 bases and J by 0 bases, leaving 8 bases between them. This CDR3 contains 14 residues. Germline loops: CDR1 LNHDA, CDR2 SQIVND (reference sequence). The CDR3 protein is CASSPVPSGNTIYF. For the CDR3, the DNA is TGTGCCAGTAGTCCGGTCCCCTCTGGAAACACCATATATTTT.

The CDR3 DNA reads TGTGCCATCGAAGCGGGGGGTTATGGAAACACCATATATTTT. Its protein product is CAIEAGGYGNTIYF. The chain employs TRBV10-3 and TRBJ1-3, with a possible D match to TRBD1 (5 bases). Trimming stripped 8 bases from V and 3 bases from J, with 14 bases between. CDR3 length: 14 amino acids. Germline V gene lookup returns CDR1 ENHRY and CDR2 SYGVKD.